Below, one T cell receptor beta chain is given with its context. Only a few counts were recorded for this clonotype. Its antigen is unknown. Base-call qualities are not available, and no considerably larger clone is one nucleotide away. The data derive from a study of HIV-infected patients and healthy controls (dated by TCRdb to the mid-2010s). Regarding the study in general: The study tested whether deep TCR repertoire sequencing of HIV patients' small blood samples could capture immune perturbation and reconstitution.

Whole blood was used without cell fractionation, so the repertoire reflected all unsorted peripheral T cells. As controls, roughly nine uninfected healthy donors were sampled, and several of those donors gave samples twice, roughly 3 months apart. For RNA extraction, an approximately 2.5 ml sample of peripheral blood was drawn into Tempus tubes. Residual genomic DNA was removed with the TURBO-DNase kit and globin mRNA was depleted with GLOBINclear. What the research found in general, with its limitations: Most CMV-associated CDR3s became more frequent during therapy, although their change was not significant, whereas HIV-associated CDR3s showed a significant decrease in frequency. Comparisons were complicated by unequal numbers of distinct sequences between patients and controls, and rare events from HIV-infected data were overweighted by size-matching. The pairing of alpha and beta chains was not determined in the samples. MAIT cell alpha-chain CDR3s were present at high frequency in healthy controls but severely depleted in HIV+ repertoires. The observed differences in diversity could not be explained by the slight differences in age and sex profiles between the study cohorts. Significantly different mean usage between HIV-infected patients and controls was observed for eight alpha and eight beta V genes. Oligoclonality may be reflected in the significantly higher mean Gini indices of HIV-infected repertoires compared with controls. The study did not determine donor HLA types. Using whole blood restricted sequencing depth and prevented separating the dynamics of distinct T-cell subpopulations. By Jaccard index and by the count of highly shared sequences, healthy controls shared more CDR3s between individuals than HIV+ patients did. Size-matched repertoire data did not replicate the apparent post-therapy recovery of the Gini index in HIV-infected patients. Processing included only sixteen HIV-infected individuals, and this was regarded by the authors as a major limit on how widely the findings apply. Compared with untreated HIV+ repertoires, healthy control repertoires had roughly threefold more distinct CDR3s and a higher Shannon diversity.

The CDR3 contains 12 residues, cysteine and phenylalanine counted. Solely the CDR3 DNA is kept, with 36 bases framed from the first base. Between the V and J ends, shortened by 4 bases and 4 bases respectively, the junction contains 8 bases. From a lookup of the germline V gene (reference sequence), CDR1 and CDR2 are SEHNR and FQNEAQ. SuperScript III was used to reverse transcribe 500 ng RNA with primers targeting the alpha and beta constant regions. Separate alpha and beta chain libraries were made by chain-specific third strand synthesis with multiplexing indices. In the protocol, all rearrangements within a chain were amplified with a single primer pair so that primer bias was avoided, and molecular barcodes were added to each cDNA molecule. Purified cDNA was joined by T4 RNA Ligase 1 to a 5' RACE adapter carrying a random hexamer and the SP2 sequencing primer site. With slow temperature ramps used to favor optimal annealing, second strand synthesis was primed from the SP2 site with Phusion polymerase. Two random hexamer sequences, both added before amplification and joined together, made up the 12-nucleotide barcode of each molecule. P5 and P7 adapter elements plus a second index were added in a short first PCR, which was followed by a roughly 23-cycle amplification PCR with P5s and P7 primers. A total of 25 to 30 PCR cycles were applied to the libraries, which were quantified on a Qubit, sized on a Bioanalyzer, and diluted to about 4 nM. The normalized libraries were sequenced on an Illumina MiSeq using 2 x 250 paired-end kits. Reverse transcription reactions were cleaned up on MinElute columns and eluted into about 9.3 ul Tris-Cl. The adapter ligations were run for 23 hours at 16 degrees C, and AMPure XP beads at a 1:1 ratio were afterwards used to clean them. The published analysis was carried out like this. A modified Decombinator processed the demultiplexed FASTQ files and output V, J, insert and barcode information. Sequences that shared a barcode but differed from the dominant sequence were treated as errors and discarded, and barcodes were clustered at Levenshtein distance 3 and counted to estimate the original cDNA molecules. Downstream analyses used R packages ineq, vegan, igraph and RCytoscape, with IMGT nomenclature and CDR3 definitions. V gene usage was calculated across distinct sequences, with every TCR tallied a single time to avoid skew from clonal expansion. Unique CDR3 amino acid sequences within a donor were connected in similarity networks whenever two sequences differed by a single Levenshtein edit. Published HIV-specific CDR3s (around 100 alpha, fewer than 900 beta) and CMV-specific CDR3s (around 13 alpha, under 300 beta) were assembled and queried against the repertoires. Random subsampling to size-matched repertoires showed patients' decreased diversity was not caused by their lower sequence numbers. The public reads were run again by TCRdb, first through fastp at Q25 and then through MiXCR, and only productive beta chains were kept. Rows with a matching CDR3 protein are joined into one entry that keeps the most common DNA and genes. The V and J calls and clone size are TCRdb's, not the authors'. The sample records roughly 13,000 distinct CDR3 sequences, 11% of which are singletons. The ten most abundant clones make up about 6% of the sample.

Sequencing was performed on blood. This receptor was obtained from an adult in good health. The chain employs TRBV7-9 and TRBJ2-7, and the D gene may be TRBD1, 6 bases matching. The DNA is TGTGCCAGCAGCTCACAGGGTTACGAGCAGTACTTC. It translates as CASSSQGYEQYF.